This T cell receptor beta chain was sequenced during a study of OX40 agonist ivuxolimab in advanced cancers. The J segment lost 4 bases and the V segment lost 0 bases, leaving 8 bases of the junction unmatched. The CDR3 runs to 16 residues. Per the germline V gene, CDR1 is SGDLS and CDR2 is YYNGEE. The data were produced by immunoSEQ multiplex PCR, yet TCRdb's version contains in-frame clones alone and is incomplete. The table lists roughly 36,000 clones, less than 90% of them singletons. This receptor was obtained from an adult with an advanced solid tumor such as melanoma, head and neck, liver or kidney cancer. The source material was CD4+ or CD8+ T cells sorted from blood, sampled in a trial of the OX40 agonist ivuxolimab. The chain carries TRBV9 and TRBJ2-5, with 8 bases that match TRBD1. The CDR3 loop is CASSVADTGGGETQYF. The CDR3 region has the DNA TGTGCCAGCAGCGTAGCTGATACAGGGGGTGGAGAGACCCAGTACTTC.